This T cell receptor beta chain is drawn from a study of blood T cell repertoires in COVID-19. Study at large: Acute-phase and convalescent COVID-19 samples originated in the United States, Italy and Spain. PBMCs, B-cell-depleted T cells, or T cells were the source of the cDNA or gDNA that made up the material.

This CDR3 region has 16 residues. In germline, CDR1 is SGHTA, CDR2 FQGNSA. The junction had 5 bases not matched to a gene; V was cut back by 1 base and J by 5 bases. Donors were grouped by their self-reported clinical history. TCRdb's table, derived via immunoSEQ multiplex PCR, lists solely in-frame clones and lacks some. The sample holds 350,000 or so clones; about 92% are singletons and the top ten take around a sixth. The sequence was obtained from a woman aged 25 to 45 who had recovered from COVID-19. Source material: PBMCs or T cells enriched from blood (not recorded which). The chain joins TRBV7-2 to TRBJ1-6; TRBD1 matches at 7 bases. The CDR3 nucleotides read TGTGCCAGCAGCTTAGATTCTGGGACAGATAATTCACCCCTCCACTTT. It encodes CASSLDSGTDNSPLHF.